This TCR beta chain stems from a study of blood T cell repertoires in COVID-19. Study background: COVID-19 samples, acute and convalescent, were from the United States, Italy and Spain. In each case, the material was cDNA or gDNA derived from T cells, B-cell-depleted T cells, or PBMCs.

Germline V gene lookup returns CDR1 MDHEN and CDR2 SYDVKM. The CDR3 is made up of 14 amino acids. The V segment lost 3 bases and the J segment 4 bases; nucleotides outside the gene matches: 6. Enrolment of Seattle patients took place during active infection, and they were followed longitudinally. Original methodology: Amplification with reference gene primers provided the estimates of nucleated cell counts. TCRdb's copy holds only in-frame clones and misses some; the assay was immunoSEQ multiplex PCR. V and J calls and clone size follow that table, whereas D and trimming were derived from the DNA. The sample includes just over 150,000 clones, roughly 90% seen only once; the top ten take about 4.8%.

The chain links TRBV28 to TRBJ2-7, with 7 bases identical to TRBD1. The specimen sequenced was peripheral blood. The TCR originated in a man aged 25-45 years with COVID-19, enrolled during active disease. CDR3 DNA sequence: TGTGCCAGCAGTTTTGGCAGGGGGACGTACGAGCAGTACTTC. It specifies CASSFGRGTYEQYF. Full variable domain (remainder filled in from reference TRBV28 and TRBJ2-7): DVKVTQSSRYLVKRTGEKVFLECVQDMDHENMFWYRQDPGLGLRLIYFSYDVKMKEKGDIPEGYSVSREKKERFSLILESASTNQTSMYLCASSFGRGTYEQYFGPGTRLTVT.